These T cell receptor beta chains were read from a single sample in a study of siplizumab effects on memory and regulatory T cells. Produced via immunoSEQ multiplex PCR; TCRdb's table is partial and in-frame only. The sample holds around 110,000 clones; around 94% are singletons and the top ten take roughly 1.5%. The source material was non-Treg CD4+ T cells sorted from blood. The origin of the receptors is a human donor in good health. Both conserved end residues are part of each CDR3. A D gene is named only where the DNA matches it firmly. A row's size may be missing; if present it is once, few, many or a size class.

TRBV5-1	TRBD1	TRBJ1-5	-	TGCGCCAGCAGCGTCAAACAGGGGCGCGGGGATGGCAATCAGCCCCAGCATTTT	CASSVKQGRGDGNQPQHF
TRBV27	-	TRBJ1-2	-	TGTGCCAGCAGAAATTTTGCACAAGGGTTCTATGGCTACACCTTC	CASRNFAQGFYGYTF
TRBV6-5	-	TRBJ1-2	-	TGTGCCACTAGTCCCTATGGGGAGCGCTACACCTTC	CATSPYGERYTF
TRBV10-3	-	TRBJ2-7	-	TGTGCCATCAGTGACGGACGGGACTCCTACGAGCAGTACTTC	CAISDGRDSYEQYF
TRBV5-1	-	TRBJ2-1	-	TGCGCCAGCAGCTTAGGGGTACTGGGTAGGAATGAGCAGTTCTTC	CASSLGVLGRNEQFF
TRBV6-1	TRBD2	TRBJ2-6	-	TGTGCCAGCAGTGGCTTCCCGGGCGGGAGGTCTGGGGCCAACGTCCTGACTTTC	CASSGFPGGRSGANVLTF
TRBV5-1	-	TRBJ1-4	-	TGCGCCAGCAGCTTTGGACGCTCTGATCCTTGGGAAAAACTGTTTTTT	CASSFGRSDPWEKLFF
TRBV19	-	TRBJ1-1	-	TGTGCCAGTTCGCAGGGGACGAACACTGAAGCTTTCTTT	CASSQGTNTEAFF
TRBV28	-	TRBJ2-7	-	TGTGCCAGCAGTTTAGGAGGGGGGAACTACGAGCAGTACTTC	CASSLGGGNYEQYF
TRBV29-1	TRBD2	TRBJ2-1	once	TGCGGGACTAGCGGGAGAAGCGTTGAGCAGTTCTTC	CGTSGRSVEQFF
TRBV10-2	-	TRBJ1-2	-	TGCGCCAGCAGTCGAGGGGGAGATTATGGCTACACCTTC	CASSRGGDYGYTF
TRBV5-6	TRBD1	TRBJ1-2	-	TGTGCCAGCAGCTCAGGGGACAGGGACTATGGCTACACCTTC	CASSSGDRDYGYTF
TRBV5-1	-	TRBJ1-1	once	TGCGCCAGCAGCTTGGCAGAGAACACTGAAGCTTTCTTT	CASSLAENTEAFF
TRBV28	TRBD1	TRBJ2-7	once	TGTGCCAGCAGTTCCGGGACAGCCACCTACGAGCAGTACTTC	CASSSGTATYEQYF
TRBV4-1	TRBD1	TRBJ2-5	-	TGCGCCAGCAGCCCCGGACAGGGGCCGGTTAAGACCCAGTACTTC	CASSPGQGPVKTQYF
TRBV7-9	TRBD1	TRBJ1-3	-	TGTGCCAGCAGGCCAACCGGGACAGGGGGCGGAAACACCATATATTTT	CASRPTGTGGGNTIYF
TRBV18	TRBD2	TRBJ2-3	-	TGTGCCAGCTCACCACCGGGCGGGGGGCCTTACACAGATACGCAGTATTTT	CASSPPGGGPYTDTQYF
TRBV19	-	TRBJ2-4	-	TGTGCCAGTAGCAAGGGCCTCTGGGTCAAAAACATTCAGTACTTC	CASSKGLWVKNIQYF
TRBV6-5	-	TRBJ1-1	-	TGTGCCAGCAGCAGGGAGGGCACTGAAGCTTTCTTT	CASSREGTEAFF
TRBV18	-	TRBJ2-2	-	TGTGCCAGCTCACCCTACGGGCGCGCCACCGGGGAGCTGTTTTTT	CASSPYGRATGELFF
TRBV12-5	TRBD2	TRBJ2-7	-	TGTGCTAGTGGTCCCGAAAAGCTAGCGGGGGTTACCTACGAGCAGTACTTC	CASGPEKLAGVTYEQYF
TRBV11-2	TRBD2	TRBJ2-3	-	TGTGCCAGCAGTCTAAATAGCGGGTTCGATACGCAGTATTTT	CASSLNSGFDTQYF
TRBV5-1	TRBD2	TRBJ2-5	-	TGCGCCAGCAGCTTGGGAAGGACTAGCGGGGGGGCGGAAGAGACCCAGTACTTC	CASSLGRTSGGAEETQYF
TRBV19	-	TRBJ2-3	-	TGTGCCACCACAAAGGGGGAGAAACGCACAGATACGCAGTATTTT	CATTKGEKRTDTQYF
TRBV2	-	TRBJ1-2	-	TGTGCCAGCAACCCCCGGGGCCAGCGGGAAGGCTACACCTTC	CASNPRGQREGYTF
TRBV5-1	TRBD2	TRBJ2-1	-	TGCGCCAGCAGGTACCTAGCGGTCCCCTACAATGAGCAGTTCTTC	CASRYLAVPYNEQFF
TRBV5-1	-	TRBJ2-5	-	TGCGCCAGCAGCTTGGCTGGGGATGAGGCCCAGTACTTC	CASSLAGDEAQYF
TRBV5-4	TRBD1	TRBJ2-7	-	TGTGCCAGCAGCTTGGGACTACAGGGGAGCCCCTACGAGCAGTACTTC	CASSLGLQGSPYEQYF